This T cell receptor beta chain was observed in a study of blood T cell repertoires in COVID-19. Study as a whole: The analysed material was cDNA or gDNA that came from T cells, B-cell-depleted T cells, or PBMCs.

Germline V gene sequence: CDR1 SGHRS, CDR2 YFSETQ. The CDR3 contains 16 residues. The J segment lost 5 bases and the V segment lost 1 base, leaving 12 bases of the junction unmatched. Original methodology: Reference gene primers were amplified, and this amplification served to estimate nucleated cell counts. Some clones are missing from TCRdb's copy, which holds only in-frame ones; the method was immunoSEQ multiplex PCR. The V and J calls and clone size come from that table; D and trimming were worked out from the DNA. The table has 250,000 to 350,000 clones, about 91% seen once. The V call is TRBV5-1, the J call TRBJ2-7; 7 bases align to TRBD1. The sequencing sample was made of peripheral blood. The source is a woman younger than 45 who had recovered from COVID-19. This CDR3 is CASSLNAGTVSDEQYF. The CDR3 DNA reads TGCGCCAGCAGCTTGAACGCAGGGACAGTTTCCGACGAGCAGTACTTC.